The next 2 T cell receptor beta chains were all read from a single sample in a study of shared clonotypes between healthy human individuals. Generated by immunoSEQ multiplex PCR, the TCRdb table keeps only in-frame clones and is missing some. The data hold some 2,500,000 clones, with 93% observed a single time. Sequencing was performed on naive CD4+ T cells from PBMCs. The sample's subset: CD45RA+ positively selected. These receptors were taken from a man younger than 35 in good health. Some clones in this sample may be carry-over from other donors' samples.

The chain combines TRBV28 with TRBJ2-7; 7 nucleotides match TRBD2. From germline, CDR1 is MDHEN and CDR2 SYDVKM. Trimming cost V 4 bases and J 0 bases; bases outside gene matches: 6. The CDR3 has 15 residues. CDR3 residues: CASSSLAVSSYEQYF. For the CDR3, the DNA is TGTGCCAGCAGTTCCCTAGCGGTTTCCTCCTACGAGCAGTACTTC.

The chain uses TRBV30 and TRBJ1-6; the D is unclear. V was pared by 4 bases and J by 4 bases, with 11 bases between. The CDR3 has 14 residues. Germline V gene lookup returns CDR1 GTSNPN and CDR2 SVGIG (reference sequence). The CDR3 region has the DNA TGTGCCTGGAATTCAGCCTCTTATAATTCACCCCTCCACTTT. Residues: CAWNSASYNSPLHF.